This is a list of T cell receptor beta chains from one sample in a study of CD8 T cells in Susac syndrome. Each CDR3 protein gets one entry after TCRdb re-called the immunoSEQ multiplex PCR reads with MiXCR. Among 140,000 to 150,000 distinct CDR3 sequences, around 94% were seen once, and the ten largest hold 0.075% to 0.09%. Sequences were obtained from CD4+ T cells from PBMCs. These receptors were taken from a human donor in good health. CDR3s leave out the opening cysteine and the closing phenylalanine or tryptophan. Not all rows give a size; the values are once, few, many and, for expanded clones, a class.

v_gene,abundance,j_gene,CDR3aa
TRBV6-1,-,TRBJ1-5,ASSEGAYGNQPQH
TRBV6-1,-,TRBJ2-3,ASTTGRTGTDTQY
TRBV5-1,-,TRBJ2-1,ASSSRLAANEQF
TRBV5-1,-,TRBJ2-6,ASSLTSFRSGANVLT
TRBV12-3/TRBV12-4,-,TRBJ1-5,ASSDRGGNQPQH
TRBV18,-,TRBJ2-7,ASSPGQGNYEQY
TRBV6-5,once,TRBJ1-2,ASKRQINYGYT
TRBV20-1,-,TRBJ1-1,SASYPTEAF
TRBV7-2,-,TRBJ1-2,ASSSRPATASYGYT
TRBV9,-,TRBJ1-2,ASTRQVALGYT
TRBV28,-,TRBJ1-5,ASSLDAAGGQPQH
TRBV11-1,-,TRBJ2-1,ASSPRTTVSYNEQF
TRBV20-1,-,TRBJ1-2,SARRDSYGYT
TRBV30,-,TRBJ2-7,ASAAGGFHEQY
TRBV5-6,-,TRBJ2-2,ASSPWTATNTGELF
TRBV20-1,-,TRBJ1-4,SACRGQGRNEKLF
TRBV6-5,-,TRBJ1-2,ASSYGRGPHGYT
TRBV7-9,-,TRBJ2-7,ASSLHLGGQPQPREQY
TRBV2,-,TRBJ2-1,ASSGDRGREQF
TRBV7-9,-,TRBJ1-2,ASSSMTGTDYGYT
TRBV24-1,-,TRBJ1-1,ATRSGLNTEAF
TRBV27,once,TRBJ2-3,ASELSGSFPDTQY
TRBV20-1,-,TRBJ1-5,SASHAGAQH
TRBV5-1,-,TRBJ2-3,ASSPEGRAFTDTQY
TRBV24-1,-,TRBJ2-1,ATSGWEGGIYNEQF
TRBV7-8,once,TRBJ1-5,ASSLVGGTLYSNQPQH
TRBV4-1,-,TRBJ2-3,ASSQRVLRETDTQY
TRBV20-1,-,TRBJ2-1,SARVAGVHEQF
TRBV20-1,-,TRBJ2-3,SATTPPDTQY
TRBV27,-,TRBJ2-1,ASGEQNANNEQF
TRBV19,-,TRBJ2-7,ASSLRGEQY
TRBV20-1,-,TRBJ2-1,SARAGAGRRESSYNEQF
TRBV5-1,-,TRBJ2-1,ASSAPGGVYNEQF
TRBV19,-,TRBJ2-6,ASSSRTGGSGANVLT
TRBV12-3/TRBV12-4,-,TRBJ2-3,ASSFTGEGDTQY
TRBV20-1,-,TRBJ1-5,SASPGNNQPQH
TRBV6-2/TRBV6-3,-,TRBJ2-5,ASRSSGGQETQY
TRBV24-1,once,TRBJ2-7,ATKAGTASYEQY
TRBV27,once,TRBJ2-7,ASSPGTQPSYEQY
TRBV30,few,TRBJ2-1,ACSLPFPPYNEQF
TRBV30,-,TRBJ1-5,AWSFRGWSNQPQH
TRBV3-1,-,TRBJ1-2,ASSQRRDRAYGYT
TRBV25-1,-,TRBJ1-2,ASSTGGYGYT
TRBV20-1,-,TRBJ2-1,SAHLSGSYNEQF
TRBV30,once,TRBJ2-5,AWSVRLQETQY
TRBV7-9,-,TRBJ2-7,ASSLSLAGGHQEQY
TRBV18,-,TRBJ2-2,ASSLSSISTGELF
TRBV20-1,-,TRBJ2-1,SARDWNGGRLSYNEQF
TRBV3-1,once,TRBJ2-1,ASSPIPGQGHNEQF
TRBV20-1,once,TRBJ1-2,SRRDPLRSGYT
TRBV5-1,-,TRBJ2-7,ASVPGTSSRFKY
TRBV18,-,TRBJ1-4,ASSPPMGGRNEKLF
TRBV20-1,-,TRBJ1-2,SATLPRPADYGYT
TRBV3-1,-,TRBJ2-7,ASSQLTGVHEQY
TRBV5-1,-,TRBJ2-7,ASSLGTGAYEQY
TRBV12-3/TRBV12-4,-,TRBJ2-2,ASRHLSGSISGELF
TRBV5-1,-,TRBJ1-1,ASSVQGNWDTEAF
TRBV7-9,-,TRBJ2-7,ASSLGVQGASGEQY
TRBV5-1,-,TRBJ1-2,ASKTGAANYGYT